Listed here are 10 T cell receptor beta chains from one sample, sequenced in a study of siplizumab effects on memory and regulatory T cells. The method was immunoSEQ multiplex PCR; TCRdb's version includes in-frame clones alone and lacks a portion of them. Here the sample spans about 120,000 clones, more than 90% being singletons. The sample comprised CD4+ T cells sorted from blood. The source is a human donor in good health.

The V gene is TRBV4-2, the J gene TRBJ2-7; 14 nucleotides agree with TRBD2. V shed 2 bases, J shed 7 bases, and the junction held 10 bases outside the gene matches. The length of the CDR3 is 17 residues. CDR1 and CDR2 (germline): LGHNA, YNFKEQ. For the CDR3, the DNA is TGTGCCAGCAGCCAAAAAATCGGGACTAGCGGGGGCGTGGAGCAGTACTTC. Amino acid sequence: CASSQKIGTSGGVEQYF.

CDR3 nucleotides: TGCGCCAGCAGCCAAGAAGGGCTAGCGGGGGGGGACACAGGAGATAAGCAGTACTTC. This codes for CASSQEGLAGGDTGDKQYF. This rearrangement joins TRBV4-1 to TRBJ2-7; 12 positions match TRBD2. Germline values: CDR1 MGHRA, CDR2 YSYEKL. This CDR3 has 19 amino acids. The V and J ends lost 0 bases and 8 bases, in that order; junction bases with no gene match: 17.

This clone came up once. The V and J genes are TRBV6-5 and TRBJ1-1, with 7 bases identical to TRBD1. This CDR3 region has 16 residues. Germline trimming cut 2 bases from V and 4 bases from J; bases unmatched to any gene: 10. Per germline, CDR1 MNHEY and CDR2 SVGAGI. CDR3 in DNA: TGTGCCAGCAGTTACGCAAAGGGGGCGAGGGGCACTGAAGCTTTCTTT. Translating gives CASSYAKGARGTEAFF.

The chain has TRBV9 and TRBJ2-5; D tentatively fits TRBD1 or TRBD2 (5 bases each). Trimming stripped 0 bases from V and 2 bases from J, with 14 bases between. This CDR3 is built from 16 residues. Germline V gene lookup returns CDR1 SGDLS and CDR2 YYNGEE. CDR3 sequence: CASSVDPGTRQETQYF. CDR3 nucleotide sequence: TGTGCCAGCAGCGTAGACCCAGGGACGCGACAAGAGACCCAGTACTTC.

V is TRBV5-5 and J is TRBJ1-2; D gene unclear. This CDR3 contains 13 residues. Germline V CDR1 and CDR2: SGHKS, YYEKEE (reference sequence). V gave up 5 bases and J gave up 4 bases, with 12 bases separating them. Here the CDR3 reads CASRDGSSYGYTF. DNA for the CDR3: TGTGCCAGCAGGGACGGATCCTCCTATGGCTACACCTTC.

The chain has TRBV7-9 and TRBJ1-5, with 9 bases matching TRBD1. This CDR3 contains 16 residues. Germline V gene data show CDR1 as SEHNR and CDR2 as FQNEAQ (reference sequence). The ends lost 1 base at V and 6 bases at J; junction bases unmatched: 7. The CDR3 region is CASSLVGTGGSQPQHF. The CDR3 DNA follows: TGTGCCAGCAGCTTAGTCGGTACAGGGGGCAGTCAGCCCCAGCATTTT.

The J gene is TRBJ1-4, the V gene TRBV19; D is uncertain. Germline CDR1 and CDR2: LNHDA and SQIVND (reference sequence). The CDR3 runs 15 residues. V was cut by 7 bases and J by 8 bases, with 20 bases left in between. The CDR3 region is CASTPLESRGEKLFF. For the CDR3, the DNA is TGTGCCAGTACCCCACTCGAGAGTCGAGGGGAAAAACTGTTTTTT.

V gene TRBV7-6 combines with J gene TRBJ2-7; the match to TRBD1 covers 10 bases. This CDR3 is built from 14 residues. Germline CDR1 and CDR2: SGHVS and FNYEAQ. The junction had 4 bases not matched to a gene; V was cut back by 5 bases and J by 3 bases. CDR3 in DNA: TGTGCCAGCAGCCCAGGACAGGGGGGCTACGAGCAGTACTTC. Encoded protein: CASSPGQGGYEQYF.

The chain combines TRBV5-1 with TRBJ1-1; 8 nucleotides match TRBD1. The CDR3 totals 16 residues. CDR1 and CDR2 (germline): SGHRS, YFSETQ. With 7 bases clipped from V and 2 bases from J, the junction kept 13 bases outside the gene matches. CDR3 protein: CASLLGPTGANTEAFF. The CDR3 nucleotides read TGCGCCAGCCTATTAGGCCCGACAGGGGCCAACACTGAAGCTTTCTTT.

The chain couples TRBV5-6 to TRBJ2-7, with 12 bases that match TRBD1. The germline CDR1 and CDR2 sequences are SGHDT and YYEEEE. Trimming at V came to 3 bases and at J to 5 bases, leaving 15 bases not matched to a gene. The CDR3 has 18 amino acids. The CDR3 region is CASSSLGTGGFLRDEQYF. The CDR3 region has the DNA TGTGCCAGCAGCTCGTTAGGGACAGGGGGCTTTCTTCGGGACGAGCAGTACTTC.